This T cell receptor beta chain came from a study of yellow fever vaccine responses in identical twins. TCRdb processed the RT-PCR reads anew with MiXCR; each CDR3 protein has one entry. Seen here are 30,000 to 40,000 distinct CDR3 sequences, more than 50% observed once, and the top ten hold around 5%. Study-wide results and caveats: A vaccine T cell response that seemed partly convergent and partly personalized was reported in twins.

This clonotype was observed a single time. Its antigen is unidentified. This TCR came from a young woman who received the yellow fever vaccine. The specimen was T cells from blood (PBMCs), unsorted or a sorted subset (not recorded which), collected before or after yellow fever vaccination (not recorded which).

The CDR3 sequence: CATSAGNEQFF. As DNA, the CDR3 is TGTGCCACCAGTGCAGGGAATGAGCAGTTCTTC. The chain recombines TRBV24-1 with TRBJ2-1; D may be TRBD1 (5 bases). The CDR3 sequence is 11 residues long. Between the trimmed V and J ends, which lost 5 bases and 7 bases, there was a span of 5 bases. Germline V lookup: CDR1 KGHDR, CDR2 SFDVKD.